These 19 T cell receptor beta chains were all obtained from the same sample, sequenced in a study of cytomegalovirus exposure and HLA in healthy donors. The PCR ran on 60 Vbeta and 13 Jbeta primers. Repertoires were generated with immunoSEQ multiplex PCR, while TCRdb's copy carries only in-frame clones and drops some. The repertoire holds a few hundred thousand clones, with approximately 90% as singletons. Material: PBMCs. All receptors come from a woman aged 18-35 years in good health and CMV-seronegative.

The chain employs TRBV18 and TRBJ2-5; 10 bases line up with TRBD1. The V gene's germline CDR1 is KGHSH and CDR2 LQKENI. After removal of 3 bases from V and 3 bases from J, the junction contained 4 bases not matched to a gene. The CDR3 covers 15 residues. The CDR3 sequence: CASSPRTGGKETQYF. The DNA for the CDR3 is TGTGCCAGCTCACCCCGGACAGGGGGAAAAGAGACCCAGTACTTC. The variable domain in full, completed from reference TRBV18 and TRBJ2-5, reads NAGVMQNPRHLVRRRGQEARLRCSPMKGHSHVYWYRQLPEEGLKFMVYLQKENIIDESGMPKERFSAEFPKEGPSILRIQQVVRGDSAAYFCASSPRTGGKETQYFGPGTRLLVL.

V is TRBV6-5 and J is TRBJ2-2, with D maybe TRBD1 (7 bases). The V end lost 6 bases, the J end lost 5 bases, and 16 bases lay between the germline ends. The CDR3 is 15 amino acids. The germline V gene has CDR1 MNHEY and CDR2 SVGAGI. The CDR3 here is CASRSSQGGTGELFF. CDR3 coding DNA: TGTGCCAGCAGATCCTCCCAGGGGGGAACCGGGGAGCTGTTTTTT.

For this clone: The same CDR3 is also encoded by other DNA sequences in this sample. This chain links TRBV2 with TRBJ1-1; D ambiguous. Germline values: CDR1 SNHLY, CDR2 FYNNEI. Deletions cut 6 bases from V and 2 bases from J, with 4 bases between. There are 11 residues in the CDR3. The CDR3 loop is CASRANTEAFF. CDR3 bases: TGTGCCAGCAGGGCAAACACTGAAGCTTTCTTT. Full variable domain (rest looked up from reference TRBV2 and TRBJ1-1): EPEVTQTPSHQVTQMGQEVILRCVPISNHLYFYWYRQILGQKVEFLVSFYNNEISEKSEIFDDQFSVERPDGSNFTLKIRSTKLEDSAMYFCASRANTEAFFGQGTRLTVV.

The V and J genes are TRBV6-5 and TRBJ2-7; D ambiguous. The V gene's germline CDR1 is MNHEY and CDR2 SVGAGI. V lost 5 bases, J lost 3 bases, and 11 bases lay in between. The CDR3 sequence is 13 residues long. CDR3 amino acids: CASSRQRYYEQYF. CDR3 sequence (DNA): TGTGCCAGCAGTCGGCAGAGGTACTACGAGCAGTACTTC.

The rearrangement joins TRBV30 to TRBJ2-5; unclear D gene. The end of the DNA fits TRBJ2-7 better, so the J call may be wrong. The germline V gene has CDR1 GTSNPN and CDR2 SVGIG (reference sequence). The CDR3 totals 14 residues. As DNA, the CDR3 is TGTGCCTGGACCAGTTACCCGAATGGGCACGAGCAGTACTTC. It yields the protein CAWTSYPNGHEQYF.

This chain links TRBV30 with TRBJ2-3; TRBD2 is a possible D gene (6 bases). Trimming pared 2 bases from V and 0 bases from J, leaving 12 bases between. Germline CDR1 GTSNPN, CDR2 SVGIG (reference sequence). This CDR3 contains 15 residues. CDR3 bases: TGTGCCTGGAGTAGGTGGGAGGCTAGCACAGATACGCAGTATTTT. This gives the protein CAWSRWEASTDTQYF.

The CDR3 bases are TGCGCCAGCAGCCAATGGCTAGCGGGAGACAGGGAGACCCAGTACTTC. Its protein is CASSQWLAGDRETQYF. The chain employs TRBV4-3 and TRBJ2-5; TRBD2 agrees at 10 bases. The CDR3 has 16 residues. The trim removed 2 bases at V and 5 bases at J, leaving 8 bases unmatched. Germline loops: CDR1 LGHNA, CDR2 YSLEER.

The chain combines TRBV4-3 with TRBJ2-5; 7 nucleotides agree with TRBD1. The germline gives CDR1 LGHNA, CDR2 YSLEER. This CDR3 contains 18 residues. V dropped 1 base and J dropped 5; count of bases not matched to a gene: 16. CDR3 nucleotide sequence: TGCGCCAGCAGCCAAGGGACCTATGACAGGGAAATGGTGGAGACCCAGTACTTC. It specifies CASSQGTYDREMVETQYF.

This chain's CDR3 is CASSLVQNNEQFF. The CDR3 bases are TGCGCCAGCAGCTTGGTTCAGAACAATGAGCAGTTCTTC. The gene calls are TRBV5-1 and TRBJ2-1; D ambiguous. With 0 bases removed from V and 5 bases from J, the gap between germline ends came to 6 bases. The CDR3 is 13 residues long. CDR1 and CDR2 from the germline V gene are SGHRS and YFSETQ.

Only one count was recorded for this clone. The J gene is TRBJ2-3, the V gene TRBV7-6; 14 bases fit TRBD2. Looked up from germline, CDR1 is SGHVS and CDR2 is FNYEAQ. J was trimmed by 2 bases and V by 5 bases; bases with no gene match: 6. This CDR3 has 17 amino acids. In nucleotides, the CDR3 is TGTGCCAGCAGCGCCGGACTAGCGGGGGGAAACACAGATACGCAGTATTTT. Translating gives CASSAGLAGGNTDTQYF.

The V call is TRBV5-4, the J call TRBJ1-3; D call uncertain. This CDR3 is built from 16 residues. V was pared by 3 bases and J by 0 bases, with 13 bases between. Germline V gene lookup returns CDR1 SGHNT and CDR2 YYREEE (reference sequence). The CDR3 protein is CASSSASSGSGNTIYF. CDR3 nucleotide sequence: TGTGCCAGCAGCTCGGCGTCGTCGGGCTCTGGAAACACCATATATTTT.

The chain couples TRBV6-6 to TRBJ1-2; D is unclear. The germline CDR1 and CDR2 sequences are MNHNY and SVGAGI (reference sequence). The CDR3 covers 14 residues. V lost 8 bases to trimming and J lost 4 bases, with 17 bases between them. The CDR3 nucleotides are TGTGCCAGCCGGAGGCGGGAGGGCGTCTATGGCTACACCTTC. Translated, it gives CASRRREGVYGYTF.

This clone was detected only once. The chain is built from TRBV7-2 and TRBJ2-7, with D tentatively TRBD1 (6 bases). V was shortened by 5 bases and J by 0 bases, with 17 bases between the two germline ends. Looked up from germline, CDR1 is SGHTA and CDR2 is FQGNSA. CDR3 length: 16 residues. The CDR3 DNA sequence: TGTGCCAGCAGCAGGACAGAGAAGGGGAGCTCCTACGAGCAGTACTTC. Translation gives CASSRTEKGSSYEQYF.

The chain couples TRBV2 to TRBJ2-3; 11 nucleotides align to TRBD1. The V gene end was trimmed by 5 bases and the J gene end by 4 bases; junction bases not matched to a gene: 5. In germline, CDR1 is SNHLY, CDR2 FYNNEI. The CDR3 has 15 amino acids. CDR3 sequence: CASSKMGQGADTQYF. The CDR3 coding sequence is TGTGCCAGCAGTAAAATGGGACAGGGGGCAGATACGCAGTATTTT.

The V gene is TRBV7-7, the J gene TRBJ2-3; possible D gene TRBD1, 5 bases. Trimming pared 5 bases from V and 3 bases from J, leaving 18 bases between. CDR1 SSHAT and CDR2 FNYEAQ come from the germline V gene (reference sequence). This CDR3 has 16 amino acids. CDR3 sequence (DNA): TGTGCCAGCAGCCCTGGGCGATTAGCAGGGACAGATACGCAGTATTTT. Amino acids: CASSPGRLAGTDTQYF. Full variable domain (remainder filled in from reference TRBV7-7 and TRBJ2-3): GAGVSQSPRYKVTKRGQDVTLRCDPISSHATLYWYQQALGQGPEFLTYFNYEAQPDKSGLPSDRFSAERPEGSISTLTIQRTEQRDSAMYRCASSPGRLAGTDTQYFGPGTRLTVL.

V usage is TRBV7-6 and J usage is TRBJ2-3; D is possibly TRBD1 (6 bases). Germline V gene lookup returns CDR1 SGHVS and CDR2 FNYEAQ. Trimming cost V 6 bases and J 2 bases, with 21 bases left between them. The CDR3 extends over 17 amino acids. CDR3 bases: TGTGCCAGCAGTAACCTACAGGGCCAAACGGACACAGATACGCAGTATTTT. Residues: CASSNLQGQTDTDTQYF.

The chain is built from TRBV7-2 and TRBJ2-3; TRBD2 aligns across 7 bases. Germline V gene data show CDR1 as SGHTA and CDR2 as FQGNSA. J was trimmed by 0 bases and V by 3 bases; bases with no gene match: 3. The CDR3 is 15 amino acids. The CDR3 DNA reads TGTGCCAGCAGCTTGTGGGGGGGGAGCACAGATACGCAGTATTTT. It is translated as CASSLWGGSTDTQYF.

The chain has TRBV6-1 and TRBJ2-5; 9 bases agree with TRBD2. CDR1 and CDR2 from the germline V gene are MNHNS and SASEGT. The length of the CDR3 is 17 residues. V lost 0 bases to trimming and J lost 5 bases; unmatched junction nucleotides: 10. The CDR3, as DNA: TGTGCCAGCAGTGAAGCGCTGCGCGGGAGGGTCATGGAGACCCAGTACTTC. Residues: CASSEALRGRVMETQYF.

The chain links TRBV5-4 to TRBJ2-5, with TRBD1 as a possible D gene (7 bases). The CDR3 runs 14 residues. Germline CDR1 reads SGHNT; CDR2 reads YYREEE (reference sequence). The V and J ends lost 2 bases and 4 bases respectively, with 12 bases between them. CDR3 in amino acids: CASSLGQGGETQYF. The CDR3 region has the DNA TGTGCCAGCAGCTTAGGGCAGGGGGGAGAGACCCAGTACTTC.